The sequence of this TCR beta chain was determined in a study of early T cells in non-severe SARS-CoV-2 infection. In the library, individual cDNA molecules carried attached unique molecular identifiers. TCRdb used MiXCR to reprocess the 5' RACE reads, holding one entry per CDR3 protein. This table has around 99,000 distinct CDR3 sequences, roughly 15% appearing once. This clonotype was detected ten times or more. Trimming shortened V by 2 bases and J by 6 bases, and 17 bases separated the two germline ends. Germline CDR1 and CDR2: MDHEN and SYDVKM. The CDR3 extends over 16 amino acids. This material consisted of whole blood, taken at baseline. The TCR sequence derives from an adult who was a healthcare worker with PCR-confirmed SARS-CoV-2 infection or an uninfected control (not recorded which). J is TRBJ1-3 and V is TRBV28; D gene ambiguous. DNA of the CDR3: TGTGCCAGCAGTTTAGTTCCGGGTCAGGTTGAAAACACCATATATTTT. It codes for CASSLVPGQVENTIYF.